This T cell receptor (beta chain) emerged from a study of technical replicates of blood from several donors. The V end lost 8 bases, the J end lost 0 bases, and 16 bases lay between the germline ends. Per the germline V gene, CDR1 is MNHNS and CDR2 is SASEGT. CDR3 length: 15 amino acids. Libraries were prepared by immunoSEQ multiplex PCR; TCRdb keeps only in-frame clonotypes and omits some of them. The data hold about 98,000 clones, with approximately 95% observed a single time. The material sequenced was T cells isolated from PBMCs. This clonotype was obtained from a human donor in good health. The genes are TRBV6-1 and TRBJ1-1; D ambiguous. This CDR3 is CASDKRHLMNTEAFF. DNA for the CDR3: TGTGCCAGCGACAAACGACACCTCATGAACACTGAAGCTTTCTTT.